This T cell receptor (beta chain) was sequenced during a study of shared clonotypes between healthy human individuals. The table lists this clone with a count of one. Germline CDR1 reads SGHTA; CDR2 reads FQGNSA. J lost 5 bases, V lost 1 base, and 6 bases had no gene match. The CDR3 loop spans 15 amino acids. All donors were Caucasian adults living in Nashville, Tennessee. In the source study's methods: In the immunoSEQ data, sequences were junction-only and lacked quality scores, so filtering differed. TCRdb keeps only in-frame clones here, not all; method: immunoSEQ multiplex PCR. V, J and clone size were drawn from that table, and D and trimming were deduced from the DNA. The sample contains 550,000 to 800,000 clones, around two thirds of which appear only once.

The sample taken for sequencing was memory CD4+ T cells sorted from blood. Subset denoted: CD45RA-negative fraction. The sequence came from a woman under 40 in good health. The chain carries TRBV7-2 and TRBJ2-7; 9 bases line up with TRBD2. The CDR3 region is CASSLVAGVGNEQYF. The CDR3 bases are TGTGCCAGCAGCTTAGTAGCGGGAGTAGGCAACGAGCAGTACTTC.